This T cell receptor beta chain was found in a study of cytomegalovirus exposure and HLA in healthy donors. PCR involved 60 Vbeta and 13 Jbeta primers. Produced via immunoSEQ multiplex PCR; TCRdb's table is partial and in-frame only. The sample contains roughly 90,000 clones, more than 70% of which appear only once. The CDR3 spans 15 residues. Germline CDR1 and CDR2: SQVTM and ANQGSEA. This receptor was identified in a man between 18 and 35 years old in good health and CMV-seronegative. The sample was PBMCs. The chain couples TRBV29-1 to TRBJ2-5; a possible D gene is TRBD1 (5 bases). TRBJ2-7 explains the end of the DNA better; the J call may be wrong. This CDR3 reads CSVEPRQFLIYEQYF. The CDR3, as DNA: TGCAGCGTTGAACCGAGACAGTTCCTCATCTACGAGCAGTACTTC.